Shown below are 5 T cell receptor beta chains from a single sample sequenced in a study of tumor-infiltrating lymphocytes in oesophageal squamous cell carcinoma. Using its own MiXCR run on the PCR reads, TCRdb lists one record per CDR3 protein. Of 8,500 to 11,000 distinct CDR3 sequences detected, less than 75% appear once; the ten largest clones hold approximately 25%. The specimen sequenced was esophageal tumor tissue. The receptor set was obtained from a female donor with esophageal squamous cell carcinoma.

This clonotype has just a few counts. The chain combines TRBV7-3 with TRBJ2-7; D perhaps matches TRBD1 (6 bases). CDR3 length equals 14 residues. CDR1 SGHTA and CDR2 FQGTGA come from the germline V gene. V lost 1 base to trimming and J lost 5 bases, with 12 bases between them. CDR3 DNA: TGTGCCAGCAGCTTAAAAGGTGGGGGCAACGAGCAGTACTTC. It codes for CASSLKGGGNEQYF.

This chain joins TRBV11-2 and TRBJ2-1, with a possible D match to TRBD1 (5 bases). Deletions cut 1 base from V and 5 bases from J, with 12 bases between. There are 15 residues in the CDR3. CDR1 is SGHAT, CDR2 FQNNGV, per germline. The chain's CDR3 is CASSLGANRNNEQFF. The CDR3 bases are TGTGCCAGCAGCTTAGGGGCCAACAGGAACAATGAGCAGTTCTTC.

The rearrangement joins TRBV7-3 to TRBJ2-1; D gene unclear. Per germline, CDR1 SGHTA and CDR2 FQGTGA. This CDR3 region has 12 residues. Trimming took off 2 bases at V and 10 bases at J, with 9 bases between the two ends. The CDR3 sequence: CASSLGYWEQFF. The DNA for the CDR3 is TGTGCCAGCAGCTTAGGTTACTGGGAGCAGTTCTTC.

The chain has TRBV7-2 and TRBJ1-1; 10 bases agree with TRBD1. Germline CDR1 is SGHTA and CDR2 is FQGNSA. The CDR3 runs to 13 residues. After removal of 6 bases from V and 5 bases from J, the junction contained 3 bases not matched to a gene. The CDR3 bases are TGTGCCAGCAGACGGACAGGGGGGACTGAAGCTTTCTTT. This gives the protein CASRRTGGTEAFF. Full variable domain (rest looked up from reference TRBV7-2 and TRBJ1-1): GAGVSQSPSNKVTEKGKDVELRCDPISGHTALYWYRQSLGQGLEFLIYFQGNSAPDKSGLPSDRFSAERTGGSVSTLTIQRTQQEDSAVYLCASRRTGGTEAFFGQGTRLTVV.

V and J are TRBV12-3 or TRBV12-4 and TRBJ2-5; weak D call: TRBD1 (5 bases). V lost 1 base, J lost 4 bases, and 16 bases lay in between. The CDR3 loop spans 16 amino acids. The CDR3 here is CASSLVSGRLLETQYF. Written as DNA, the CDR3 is TGTGCCAGCAGTTTAGTTTCAGGGCGCTTGTTAGAGACCCAGTACTTC.